Here is one TCR beta chain with its context. In the original analysis: Reference gene primer amplification yielded estimated nucleated cell counts. Using immunoSEQ multiplex PCR, the repertoire was profiled, and TCRdb retains in-frame clones only, with some absent. The V and J calls and the clone size are those of that table, but D and trimming were determined from the DNA. Here the sample spans some 97,000 clones, about 85% being singletons. Trimming cost V 6 bases and J 6 bases; bases outside gene matches: 14. CDR1 MNHNY and CDR2 SVGAGI come from the germline V gene (reference sequence). The CDR3 length is 16 residues. The data derive from a study of blood T cell repertoires in COVID-19. Study overall: Nucleic acid was either cDNA or gDNA, and it came from T cells, B-cell-depleted T cells, or PBMCs.

This TCR was recovered from a man over 45 with active or convalescent COVID-19. Specimen: peripheral blood. The chain couples TRBV6-6 to TRBJ2-1, with TRBD2 matching 7 bases. The CDR3 is CASRKQTSSGVNEQFF. CDR3 nucleotides: TGTGCCAGCAGAAAACAGACTAGCTCCGGGGTCAATGAGCAGTTCTTC.